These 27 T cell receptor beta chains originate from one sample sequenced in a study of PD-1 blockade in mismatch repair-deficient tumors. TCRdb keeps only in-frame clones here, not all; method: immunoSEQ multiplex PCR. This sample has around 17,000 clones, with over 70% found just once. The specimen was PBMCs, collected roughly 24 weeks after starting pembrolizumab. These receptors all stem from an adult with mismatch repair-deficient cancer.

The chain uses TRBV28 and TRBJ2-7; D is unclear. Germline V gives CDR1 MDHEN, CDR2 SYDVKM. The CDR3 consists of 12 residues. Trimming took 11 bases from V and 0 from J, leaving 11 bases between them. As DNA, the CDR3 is TGTGCCTCTAGAGTGAGCTCCTACGAGCAGTACTTC. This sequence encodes CASRVSSYEQYF.

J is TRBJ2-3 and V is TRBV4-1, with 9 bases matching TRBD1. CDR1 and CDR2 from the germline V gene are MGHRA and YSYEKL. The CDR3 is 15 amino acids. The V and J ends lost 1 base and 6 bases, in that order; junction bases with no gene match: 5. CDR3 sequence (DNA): TGCGCCAGCAGCCAAGGGGGACAGGGAATGGATACGCAGTATTTT. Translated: CASSQGGQGMDTQYF.

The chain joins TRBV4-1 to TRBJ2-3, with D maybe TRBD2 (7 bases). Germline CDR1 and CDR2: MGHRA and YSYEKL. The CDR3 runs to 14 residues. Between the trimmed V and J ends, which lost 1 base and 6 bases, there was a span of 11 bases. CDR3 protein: CASSQGGGGDTQYF. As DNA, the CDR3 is TGCGCCAGCAGCCAAGGGGGGGGCGGGGATACGCAGTATTTT.

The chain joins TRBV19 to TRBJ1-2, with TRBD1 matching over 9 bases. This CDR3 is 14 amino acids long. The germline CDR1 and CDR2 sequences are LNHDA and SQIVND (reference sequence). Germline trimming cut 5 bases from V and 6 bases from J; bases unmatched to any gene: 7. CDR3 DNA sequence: TGTGCCAGTAGTTCCCCGGACAGGGGTCATGGCTACACCTTC. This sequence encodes CASSSPDRGHGYTF.

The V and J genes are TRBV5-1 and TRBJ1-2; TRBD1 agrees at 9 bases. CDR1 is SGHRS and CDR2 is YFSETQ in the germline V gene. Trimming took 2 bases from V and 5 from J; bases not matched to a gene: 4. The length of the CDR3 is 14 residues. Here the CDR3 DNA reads TGCGCCAGCAGCTTAAACAGGGGGCCGTATGGCTACACCTTC. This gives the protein CASSLNRGPYGYTF.

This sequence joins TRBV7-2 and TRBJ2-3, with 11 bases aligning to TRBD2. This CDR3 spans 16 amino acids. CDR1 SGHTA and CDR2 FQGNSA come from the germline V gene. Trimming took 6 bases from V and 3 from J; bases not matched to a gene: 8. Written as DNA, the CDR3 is TGTGCCAGCAGTCCCACTAGCGGGAGTGGTACAGATACGCAGTATTTT. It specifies CASSPTSGSGTDTQYF.

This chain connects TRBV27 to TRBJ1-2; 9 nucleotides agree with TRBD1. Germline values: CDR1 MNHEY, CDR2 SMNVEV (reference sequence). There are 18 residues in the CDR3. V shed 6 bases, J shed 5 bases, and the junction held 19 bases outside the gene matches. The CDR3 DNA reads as TGTGCCAGCAGCCCCTCCCGACAGGGGGGAGGTGGGTTTTATGGCTACACCTTC. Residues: CASSPSRQGGGGFYGYTF.

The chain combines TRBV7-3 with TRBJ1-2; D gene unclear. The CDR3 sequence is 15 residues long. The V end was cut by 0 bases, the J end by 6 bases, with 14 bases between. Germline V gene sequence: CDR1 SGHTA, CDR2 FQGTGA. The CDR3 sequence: CASSLTYGHTDGYTF. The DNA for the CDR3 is TGTGCCAGCAGCTTAACGTATGGTCATACGGATGGCTACACCTTC.

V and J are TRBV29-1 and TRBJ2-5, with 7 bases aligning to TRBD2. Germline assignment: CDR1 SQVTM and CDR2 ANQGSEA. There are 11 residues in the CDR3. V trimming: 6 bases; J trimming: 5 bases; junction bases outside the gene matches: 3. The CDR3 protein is CSVGRSETQYF. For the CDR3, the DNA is TGCAGCGTCGGGAGGTCGGAGACCCAGTACTTC. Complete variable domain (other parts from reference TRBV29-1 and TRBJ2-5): SAVISQKPSRDICQRGTSLTIQCQVDSQVTMMFWYRQQPGQSLTLIATANQGSEATYESGFVIDKFPISRPNLTFSTLTVSNMSPEDSSIYLCSVGRSETQYFGPGTRLLVL.

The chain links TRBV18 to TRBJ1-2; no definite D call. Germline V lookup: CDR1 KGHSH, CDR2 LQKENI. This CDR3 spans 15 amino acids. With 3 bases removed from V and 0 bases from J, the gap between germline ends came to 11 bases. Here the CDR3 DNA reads TGTGCCAGCTCACCTACACACCAAACTAACTATGGCTACACCTTC. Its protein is CASSPTHQTNYGYTF.

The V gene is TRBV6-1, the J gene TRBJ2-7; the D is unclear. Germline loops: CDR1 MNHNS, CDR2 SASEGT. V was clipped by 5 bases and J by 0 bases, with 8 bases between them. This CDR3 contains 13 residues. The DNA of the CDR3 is TGTGCCAGCAGTCCCAATCACTCCTACGAGCAGTACTTC. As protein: CASSPNHSYEQYF.

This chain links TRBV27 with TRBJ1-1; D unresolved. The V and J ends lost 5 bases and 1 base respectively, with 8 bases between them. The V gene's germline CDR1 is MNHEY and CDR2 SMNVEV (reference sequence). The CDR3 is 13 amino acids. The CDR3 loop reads CASSGWANTEAFF. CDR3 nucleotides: TGTGCCAGCAGTGGATGGGCGAACACTGAAGCTTTCTTT.

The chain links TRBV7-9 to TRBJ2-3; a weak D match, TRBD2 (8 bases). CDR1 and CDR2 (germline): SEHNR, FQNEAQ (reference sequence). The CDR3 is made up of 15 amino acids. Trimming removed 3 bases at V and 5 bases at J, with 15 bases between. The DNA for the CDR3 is TGTGCCAGCAGCTTGGGGGACAGCGGGGGAGATACGCAGTATTTT. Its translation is CASSLGDSGGDTQYF. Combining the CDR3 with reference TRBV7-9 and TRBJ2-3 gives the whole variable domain DTGVSQNPRHKITKRGQNVTFRCDPISEHNRLYWYRQTLGQGPEFLTYFQNEAQLEKSRLLSDRFSAERPKGSFSTLEIQRTEQGDSAMYLCASSLGDSGGDTQYFGPGTRLTVL.

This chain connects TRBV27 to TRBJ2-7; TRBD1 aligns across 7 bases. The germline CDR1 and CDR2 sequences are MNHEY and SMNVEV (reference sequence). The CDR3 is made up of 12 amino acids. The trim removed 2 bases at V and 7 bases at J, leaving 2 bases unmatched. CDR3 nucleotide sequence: TGTGCCAGCAGTTTAAGGGGGCAGGAGCAGTACTTC. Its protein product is CASSLRGQEQYF.

The DNA of the CDR3 is TGTGCCAGCAGCCAAGGCCTTATGAGGTTCGCCGGGGAGCTGTTTTTT. It is translated as CASSQGLMRFAGELFF. The chain couples TRBV4-2 to TRBJ2-2; D gene uncertain. Trimming left V 1 base short and J 6 bases short, with 15 bases between. The germline CDR1 and CDR2 sequences are LGHNA and YNFKEQ. This CDR3 region has 16 residues.

This CDR3 reads CASSIPGQGAAILSYEQFF. The CDR3 nucleotides read TGTGCCAGTAGTATCCCGGGACAGGGGGCCGCCATTCTATCCTATGAGCAGTTCTTC. This chain uses TRBV19 with TRBJ2-1, with TRBD1 identical over 12 bases. The CDR3 extends over 19 amino acids. J was trimmed by 8 bases and V by 3 bases; bases with no gene match: 17. CDR1 and CDR2 (germline): LNHDA, SQIVND (reference sequence).

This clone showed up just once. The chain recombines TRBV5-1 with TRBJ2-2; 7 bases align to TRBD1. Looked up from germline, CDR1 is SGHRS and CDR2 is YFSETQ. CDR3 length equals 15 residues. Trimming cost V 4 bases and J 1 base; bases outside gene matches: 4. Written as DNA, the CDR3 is TGCGCCAGCAGCATGGGACAGCTGAACACCGGGGAGCTGTTTTTT. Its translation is CASSMGQLNTGELFF. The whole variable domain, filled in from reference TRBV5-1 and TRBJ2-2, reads KAGVTQTPRYLIKTRGQQVTLSCSPISGHRSVSWYQQTPGQGLQFLFEYFSETQRNKGNFPGRFSGRQFSNSRSEMNVSTLELGDSALYLCASSMGQLNTGELFFGEGSRLTVL.

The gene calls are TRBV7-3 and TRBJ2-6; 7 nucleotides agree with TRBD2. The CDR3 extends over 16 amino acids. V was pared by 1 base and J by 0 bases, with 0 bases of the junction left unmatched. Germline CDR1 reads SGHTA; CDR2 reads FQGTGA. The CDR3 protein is CASSLRGGSGANVLTF. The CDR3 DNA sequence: TGTGCCAGCAGCTTAAGGGGGGGCTCTGGGGCCAACGTCCTGACTTTC.

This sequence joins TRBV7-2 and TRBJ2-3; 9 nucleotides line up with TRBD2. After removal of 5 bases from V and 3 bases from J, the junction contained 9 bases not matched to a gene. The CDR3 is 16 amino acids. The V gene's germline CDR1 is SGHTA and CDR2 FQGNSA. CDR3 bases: TGTGCCAGCAGCCAAGGTAGCGGGAGTAAGACAGATACGCAGTATTTT. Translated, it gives CASSQGSGSKTDTQYF.

CDR3 in amino acids: CASSSKAGGKIYTQYF. The CDR3 DNA is TGTGCCAGTAGTAGCAAAGCGGGAGGGAAGATTTATACGCAGTATTTT. V is TRBV19 and J is TRBJ2-3, with TRBD2 matching 10 bases. Germline V lookup: CDR1 LNHDA, CDR2 SQIVND (reference sequence). J was trimmed by 7 bases and V by 4 bases; bases with no gene match: 11. This CDR3 region has 16 residues.

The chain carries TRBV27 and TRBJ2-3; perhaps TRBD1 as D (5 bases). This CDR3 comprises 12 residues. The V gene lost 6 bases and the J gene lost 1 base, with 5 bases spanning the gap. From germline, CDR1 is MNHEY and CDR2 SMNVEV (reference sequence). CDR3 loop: CASSRGTDTQYF. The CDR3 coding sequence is TGTGCCAGCAGCAGGGGCACAGATACGCAGTATTTT.

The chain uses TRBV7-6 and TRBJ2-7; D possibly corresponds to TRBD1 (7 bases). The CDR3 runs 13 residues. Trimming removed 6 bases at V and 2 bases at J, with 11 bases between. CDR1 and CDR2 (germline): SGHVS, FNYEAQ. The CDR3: CASSRGTAYEQYF. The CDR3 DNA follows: TGTGCCAGCAGTCGCGGGACAGCCTACGAGCAGTACTTC.

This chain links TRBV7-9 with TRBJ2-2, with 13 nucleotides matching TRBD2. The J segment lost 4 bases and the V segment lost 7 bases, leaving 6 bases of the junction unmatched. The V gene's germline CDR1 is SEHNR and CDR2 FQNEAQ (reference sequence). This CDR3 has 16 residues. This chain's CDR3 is CASKTTSGRLTGELFF. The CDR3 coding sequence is TGTGCCAGCAAAACGACTAGCGGGAGGCTCACCGGGGAGCTGTTTTTT.

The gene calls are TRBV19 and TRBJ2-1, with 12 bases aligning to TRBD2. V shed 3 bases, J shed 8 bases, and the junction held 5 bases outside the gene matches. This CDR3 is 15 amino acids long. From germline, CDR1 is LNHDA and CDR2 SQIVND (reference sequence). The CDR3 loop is CASSMTSGSTYEQFF. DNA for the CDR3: TGTGCCAGTAGTATGACTAGCGGGAGTACCTATGAGCAGTTCTTC.

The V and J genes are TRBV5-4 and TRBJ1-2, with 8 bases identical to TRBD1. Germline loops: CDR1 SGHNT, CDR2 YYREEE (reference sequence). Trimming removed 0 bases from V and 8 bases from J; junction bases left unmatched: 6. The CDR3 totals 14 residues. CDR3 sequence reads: CASSLATGGGGYTF. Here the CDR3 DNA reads TGTGCCAGCAGCTTGGCTACAGGGGGTGGGGGCTACACCTTC.

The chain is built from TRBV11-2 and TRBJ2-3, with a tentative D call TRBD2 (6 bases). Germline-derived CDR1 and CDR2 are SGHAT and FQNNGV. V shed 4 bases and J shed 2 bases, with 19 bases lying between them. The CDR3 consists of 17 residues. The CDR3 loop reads CASSYYSGRDPTDTQYF. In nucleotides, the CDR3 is TGTGCCAGCAGCTATTACTCGGGGCGGGATCCCACAGATACGCAGTATTTT.

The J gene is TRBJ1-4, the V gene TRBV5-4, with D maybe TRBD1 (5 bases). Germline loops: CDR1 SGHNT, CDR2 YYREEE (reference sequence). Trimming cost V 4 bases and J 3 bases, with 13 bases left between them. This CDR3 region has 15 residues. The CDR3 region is CASSLRAGSNEKLFF. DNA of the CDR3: TGTGCCAGCAGCCTCCGTGCAGGGTCTAATGAAAAACTGTTTTTT. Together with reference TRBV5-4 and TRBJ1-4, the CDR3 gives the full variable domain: ETGVTQSPTHLIKTRGQQVTLRCSSQSGHNTVSWYQQALGQGPQFIFQYYREEENGRGNFPPRFSGLQFPNYSSELNVNALELDDSALYLCASSLRAGSNEKLFFGSGTQLSVL.